A selection of T cell receptor beta chains follows, all from one sample in a study of OX40 agonist ivuxolimab in advanced cancers. Produced via immunoSEQ multiplex PCR; TCRdb's table is partial and in-frame only. The repertoire has 80,000 to 100,000 clones, around 94% of them found once; the top ten carry about 0.3%. The starting material was CD4+ or CD8+ T cells sorted from blood, obtained in a trial of the OX40 agonist ivuxolimab. These TCRs come from an adult with an advanced solid tumor such as melanoma, head and neck, liver or kidney cancer. The CDR3 runs from the conserved cysteine through the conserved F or W. D genes are given only for firm matches. Clone sizes are given selectively: once, few, many, or a class where the clone is expanded.

>once|TRBD1|TRBV30|TRBJ1-5
CAWTGTGARRCQPQHF
TGTGCCTGGACCGGGACAGGGGCCCGTAGGTGTCAGCCCCAGCATTTT
>-|TRBD1|TRBV7-6|TRBJ2-3
CASSAMTGGADTQYF
TGTGCCAGCAGCGCCATGACAGGGGGCGCAGATACGCAGTATTTT
>-|-|TRBV28|TRBJ2-3
CASRGVVRGSTDTQYF
TGTGCCAGCAGGGGGGTTGTGCGGGGTAGCACAGATACGCAGTATTTT
>-|-|TRBV19|TRBJ1-5
CASSTENSNQPQHF
TGTGCCAGTAGTACAGAGAATAGCAATCAGCCCCAGCATTTT
>-|-|TRBV28|TRBJ2-7
CASSTRQWQYF
TGTGCCAGCAGTACCCGACAGTGGCAGTACTTC
>-|-|TRBV19|TRBJ2-1
CASRGGSSSYNEQFF
TGTGCCAGTAGAGGGGGATCCAGCTCCTACAATGAGCAGTTCTTC
>-|TRBD1|TRBV6-4|TRBJ1-4
CASKQPQRQGSFHEKLFF
TGTGCCAGCAAACAACCCCAACGACAGGGGAGTTTTCATGAAAAACTGTTTTTT
>-|-|TRBV30|TRBJ1-5
CAWSVNGNSNQPQHF
TGTGCCTGGAGTGTTAATGGCAATAGCAATCAGCCCCAGCATTTT
>-|-|TRBV4-1|TRBJ1-5
CASSPGGGGGRNQPQHF
TGCGCCAGCAGCCCGGGGGGGGGAGGTGGTCGCAATCAGCCCCAGCATTTT
>few|-|TRBV6-5|TRBJ1-1
CASLSARALFKAFF
TGTGCCAGCCTAAGCGCAAGAGCCCTCTTTAAAGCTTTCTTT
>-|TRBD2|TRBV7-2|TRBJ2-1
CASSLGPAGGSWQFF
TGTGCCAGCAGCTTAGGCCCAGCGGGGGGGTCTTGGCAGTTCTTC
>-|-|TRBV6-5|TRBJ1-5
CASRQYSNQPQHF
TGTGCCAGCAGGCAGTATAGCAATCAGCCCCAGCATTTT
>-|-|TRBV11-2|TRBJ2-3
CASSFSTDTQYF
TGTGCCAGCAGCTTTAGCACAGATACGCAGTATTTT
>-|-|TRBV28|TRBJ1-1
CASSLYYRQRGGAFF
TGTGCCAGCAGTTTATACTATCGGCAAAGGGGTGGAGCTTTCTTT
>-|TRBD2|TRBV30|TRBJ2-3
CAWRVAGGPDTQYF
TGTGCCTGGAGGGTAGCGGGGGGACCAGATACGCAGTATTTT
>-|-|TRBV21-1|TRBJ1-5
CASSKGGQNYSNQPQHF
TGTGCCAGCAGCAAAGGGGGGCAGAACTATAGCAATCAGCCCCAGCATTTT
>-|-|TRBV7-3|TRBJ2-2
CASSPKSGTDVGELFF
TGTGCCAGCAGCCCGAAATCCGGGACGGACGTCGGGGAGCTGTTTTTT
>-|-|TRBV4-2|TRBJ1-1
CASSLARLDTEAFF
TGTGCCAGCAGCCTTGCCCGACTGGACACTGAAGCTTTCTTT
>-|-|TRBV7-2|TRBJ1-5
CASSLVSGTSNQPQHF
TGTGCCAGCAGCTTAGTGTCGGGGACTAGCAATCAGCCCCAGCATTTT
>-|-|TRBV4-3|TRBJ1-1
CASSQDLTGRTEAFF
TGCGCCAGCAGCCAAGATCTGACCGGGCGAACTGAAGCTTTCTTT
>once|-|TRBV5-1|TRBJ1-1
CASRSSGGVGGTEAFF
TGCGCCAGCAGGTCAAGTGGAGGCGTTGGAGGCACTGAAGCTTTCTTT
>-|TRBD2|TRBV11-1|TRBJ2-6
CASSPSGTSGMPGANVLTF
TGTGCCAGCAGCCCCTCCGGGACTAGCGGGATGCCTGGGGCCAACGTCCTGACTTTC
>-|TRBD1|TRBV6-1|TRBJ1-5
CASSEQRPGQGAGANQPQHF
TGTGCCAGCAGTGAACAGAGGCCGGGACAGGGGGCGGGGGCGAATCAGCCCCAGCATTTT
>-|TRBD1|TRBV6-5|TRBJ2-1
CASSSRTGEQFF
TGTGCCAGCAGTTCTAGGACAGGGGAGCAGTTCTTC
>-|TRBD1|TRBV7-9|TRBJ2-1
CASSLVGTGDNEQFF
TGTGCCAGCAGCTTAGTCGGGACAGGGGACAATGAGCAGTTCTTC
>-|TRBD1|TRBV30|TRBJ1-2
CAWKGQGRYAGYTF
TGTGCCTGGAAAGGACAGGGGAGATATGCTGGCTACACCTTC
>-|-|TRBV7-6|TRBJ2-1
CASSPLNGVYNEQFF
TGTGCCAGCAGCCCTCTGAATGGGGTCTACAATGAGCAGTTCTTC
>-|-|TRBV28|TRBJ1-6
CASSFQGTVDSPLHF
TGTGCCAGCAGTTTCCAGGGGACGGTGGATTCACCCCTCCACTTT
>-|TRBD2|TRBV11-3|TRBJ2-1
CASSLVARKDGRGTYNEQFF
TGTGCCAGCAGCTTAGTCGCTAGAAAGGACGGGAGGGGAACCTACAATGAGCAGTTCTTC
>-|TRBD2|TRBV28|TRBJ2-2
CASRKNTGLRTGELFF
TGTGCCAGCAGGAAAAATACGGGACTACGCACCGGGGAGCTGTTTTTT
>-|-|TRBV6-1|TRBJ2-5
CASSVGVQETQYF
TGTGCCAGCAGTGTGGGTGTTCAGGAGACCCAGTACTTC
>-|-|TRBV5-6|TRBJ1-1
CASSSLNRGWWAEAFF
TGTGCCAGCAGCTCCTTAAACCGAGGGTGGTGGGCTGAAGCTTTCTTT
>-|-|TRBV19|TRBJ1-2
CASSIGSRYGYTF
TGTGCCAGTAGTATAGGGAGCCGATATGGCTACACCTTC
>-|-|TRBV5-5|TRBJ2-5
CASSLAVETQYF
TGTGCCAGCAGCTTGGCCGTTGAGACCCAGTACTTC
>-|TRBD2|TRBV28|TRBJ2-1
CASSFDRTSGDPPGEQFF
TGTGCCAGCAGTTTCGATAGGACTAGCGGGGACCCCCCCGGTGAGCAGTTCTTC
>-|-|TRBV6-5|TRBJ1-5
CASSRHGNQPQHF
TGTGCCAGCAGTCGACATGGCAATCAGCCCCAGCATTTT